The entry that follows covers one T cell receptor (beta chain) sequence. This sample was included in a study of T-cell reconstitution after alpha-beta-depleted transplantation in children. The CDR3 contains 15 residues. The junction had 5 bases not matched to a gene; V was cut back by 1 base and J by 0 bases. Germline V gene data show CDR1 as SQVTM and CDR2 as ANQGSEA. A library of TCRbeta sequences, prepared with unique molecular identifiers, was generated. MiXCR was run by TCRdb on the PCR reads, yielding one entry per CDR3 protein. In the table there are 440,000 or so distinct CDR3 sequences, roughly a tenth of which are singletons.

The TCR originated in a human donor who donated a stem cell graft to a child with acute myeloid leukemia. V gene TRBV29-1 combines with J gene TRBJ1-1; 7 nucleotides align to TRBD1. This specimen was PBMCs from the stem cell graft donor, taken from the stem cell graft. CDR3 in DNA: TGCAGCGTTGAAGGTCGACAGGGACTGAACACTGAAGCTTTCTTT. Amino acid sequence: CSVEGRQGLNTEAFF.